This TCR beta chain was observed in a study of T cells after yellow fever vaccination. Study outcomes and limitations: Boosting was followed by the reappearance of most primary-vaccination clones (approximately 97% CD4, about 90% CD8). Only a minor proportion of clonotypes was detected across both CD4 and CD8 compartments.

This clonotype was counted at least ten times. The antigen is unknown. The authors made TCR cDNA by 5'RACE template switching, adding a universal primer site and UMIs. Using its own MiXCR run on the 5' RACE reads, TCRdb lists one record per CDR3 protein. The table records around 70,000 distinct CDR3 sequences, more than 5.5% of them present only once. The sequencing used CD8+ T cells sorted from PBMCs, collected about 5 days after the first yellow fever vaccination. The sequence came from a young man who received the YFV17D yellow fever vaccine.

The CDR3 nucleotides read TGTGCTACCAAGGGATCCAACAAAGAGACCCAGTACTTC. It specifies CATKGSNKETQYF. The chain links TRBV7-9 to TRBJ2-5; no definite D call. Germline values: CDR1 SEHNR, CDR2 FQNEAQ (reference sequence). This CDR3 comprises 13 residues.